This TCR beta chain was documented in a study of cytomegalovirus exposure and HLA in healthy donors. The germline V gene has CDR1 GTSNPN and CDR2 SVGIG (reference sequence). This CDR3 is built from 16 residues. V lost 4 bases and J 3 bases, leaving 22 bases between the germline ends. Use of 60 Vbeta and 13 Jbeta primers characterized the PCR. Sequenced by immunoSEQ multiplex PCR; TCRdb stores in-frame clones only, minus some. The sample has under 140,000 clones, around four fifths seen once. The TCR sequence derives from a man under 40 in good health and CMV-seropositive. The chain is built from TRBV30 and TRBJ2-7, with a weak D call TRBD2 (6 bases). Sequenced sample: PBMCs. As DNA, the CDR3 is TGTGCCTGGACTAAGCCGGAGGTACCGGGGGTCTACGAGCAGTACTTC. Residues: CAWTKPEVPGVYEQYF.